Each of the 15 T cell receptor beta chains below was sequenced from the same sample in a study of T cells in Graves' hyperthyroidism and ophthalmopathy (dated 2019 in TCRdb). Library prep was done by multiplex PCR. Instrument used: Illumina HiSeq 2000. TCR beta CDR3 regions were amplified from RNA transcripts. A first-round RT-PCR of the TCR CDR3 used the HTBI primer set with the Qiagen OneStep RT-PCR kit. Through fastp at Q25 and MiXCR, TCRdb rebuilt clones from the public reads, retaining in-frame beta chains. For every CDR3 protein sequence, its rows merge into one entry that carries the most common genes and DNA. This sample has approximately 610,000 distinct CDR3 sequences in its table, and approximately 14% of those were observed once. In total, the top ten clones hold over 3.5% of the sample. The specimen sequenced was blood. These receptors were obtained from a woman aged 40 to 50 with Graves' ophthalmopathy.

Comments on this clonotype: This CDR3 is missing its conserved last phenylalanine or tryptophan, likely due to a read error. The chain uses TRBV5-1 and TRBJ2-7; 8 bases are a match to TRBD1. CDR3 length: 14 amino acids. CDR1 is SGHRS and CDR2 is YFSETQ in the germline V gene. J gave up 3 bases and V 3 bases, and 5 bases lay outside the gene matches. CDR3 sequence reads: CASSSGQVLYEQYL. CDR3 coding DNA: TGCGCCAGCAGCTCGGGACAGGTCCTCTACGAGCAGTACCTC.

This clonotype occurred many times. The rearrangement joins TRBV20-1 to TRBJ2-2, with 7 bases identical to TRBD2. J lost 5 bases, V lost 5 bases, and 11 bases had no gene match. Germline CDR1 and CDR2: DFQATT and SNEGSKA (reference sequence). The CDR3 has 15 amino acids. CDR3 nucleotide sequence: TGCAGTGCTGCGTCTGGCGGGAGCGGTACCGGGGAGCTGTTTTTT. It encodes CSAASGGSGTGELFF.

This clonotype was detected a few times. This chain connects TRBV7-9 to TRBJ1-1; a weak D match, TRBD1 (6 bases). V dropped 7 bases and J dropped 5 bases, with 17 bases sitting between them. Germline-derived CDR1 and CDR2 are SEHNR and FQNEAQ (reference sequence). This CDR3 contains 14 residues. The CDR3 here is CASTLGGARTEAFF. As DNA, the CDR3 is TGTGCCAGCACCCTGGGGGGGGCTCGGACTGAAGCTTTCTTT.

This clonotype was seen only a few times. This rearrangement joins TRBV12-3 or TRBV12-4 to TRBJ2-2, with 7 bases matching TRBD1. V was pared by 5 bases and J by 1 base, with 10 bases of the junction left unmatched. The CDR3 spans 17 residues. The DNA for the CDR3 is TGTGCCAGCAGTCGACAGGGTGGGGGATTGAACACCGGGGAGCTGTTTTTT. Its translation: CASSRQGGGLNTGELFF.

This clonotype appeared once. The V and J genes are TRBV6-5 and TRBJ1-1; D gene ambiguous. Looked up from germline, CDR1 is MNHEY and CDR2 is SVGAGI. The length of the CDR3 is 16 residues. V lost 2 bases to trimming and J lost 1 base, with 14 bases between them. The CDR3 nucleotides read TGTGCCAGCAGTTACGCCGGCGGAACTCGGAACACTGAAGCTTTCTTT. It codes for CASSYAGGTRNTEAFF.

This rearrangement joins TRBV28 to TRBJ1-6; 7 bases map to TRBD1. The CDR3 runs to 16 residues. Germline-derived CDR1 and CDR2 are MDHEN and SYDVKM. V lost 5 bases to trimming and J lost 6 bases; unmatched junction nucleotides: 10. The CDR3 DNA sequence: TGTGCCAGCAGTGAGACGGAGGGGGCGCGTAATTCACCCCTCCACTTT. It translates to CASSETEGARNSPLHF.

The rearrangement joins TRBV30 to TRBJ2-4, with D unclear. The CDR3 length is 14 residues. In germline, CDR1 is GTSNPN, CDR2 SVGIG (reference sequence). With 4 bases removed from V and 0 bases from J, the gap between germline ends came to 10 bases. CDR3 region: CAWNLDLAKNIQYF. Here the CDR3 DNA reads TGTGCCTGGAATCTGGATCTAGCCAAAAACATTCAGTACTTC.

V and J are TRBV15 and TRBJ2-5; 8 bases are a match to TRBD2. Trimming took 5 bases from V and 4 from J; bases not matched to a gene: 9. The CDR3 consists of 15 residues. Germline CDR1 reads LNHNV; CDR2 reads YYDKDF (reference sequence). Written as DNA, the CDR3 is TGTGCCACCAGCGGAACCAATAGCGGGATAGAGACCCAGTACTTC. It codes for CATSGTNSGIETQYF.

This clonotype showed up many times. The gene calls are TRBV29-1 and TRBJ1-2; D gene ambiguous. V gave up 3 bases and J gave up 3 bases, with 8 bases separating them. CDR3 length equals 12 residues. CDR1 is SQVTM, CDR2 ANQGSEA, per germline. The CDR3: CSVENSYYGYTF. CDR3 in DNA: TGCAGCGTTGAGAATAGCTACTATGGCTACACCTTC.

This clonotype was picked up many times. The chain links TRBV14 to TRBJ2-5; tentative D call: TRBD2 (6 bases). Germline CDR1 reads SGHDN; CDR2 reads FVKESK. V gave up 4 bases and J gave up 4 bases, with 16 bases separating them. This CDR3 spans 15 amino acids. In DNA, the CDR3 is TGTGCCAGCAGCCCAAGACGGAGGGCAGGAGAGACCCAGTACTTC. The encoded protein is CASSPRRRAGETQYF.

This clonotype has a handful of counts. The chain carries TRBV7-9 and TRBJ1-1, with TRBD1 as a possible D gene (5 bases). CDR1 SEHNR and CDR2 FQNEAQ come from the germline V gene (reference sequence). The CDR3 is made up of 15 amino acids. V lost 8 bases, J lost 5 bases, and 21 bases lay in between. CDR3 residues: CASAWSRRGETEAFF. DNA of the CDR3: TGTGCCAGCGCCTGGAGTAGGCGAGGGGAGACTGAAGCTTTCTTT.

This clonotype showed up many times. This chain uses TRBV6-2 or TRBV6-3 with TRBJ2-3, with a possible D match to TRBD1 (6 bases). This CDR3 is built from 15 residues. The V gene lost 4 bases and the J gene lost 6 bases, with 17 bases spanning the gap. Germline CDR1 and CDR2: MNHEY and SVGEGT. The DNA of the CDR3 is TGTGCCAGCAGTTCTTATCAGGGGTGGACGGATACGCAGTATTTT. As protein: CASSSYQGWTDTQYF.

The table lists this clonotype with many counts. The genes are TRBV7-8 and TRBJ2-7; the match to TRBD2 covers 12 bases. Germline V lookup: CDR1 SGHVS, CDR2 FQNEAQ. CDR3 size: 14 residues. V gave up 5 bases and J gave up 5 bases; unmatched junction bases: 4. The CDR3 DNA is TGTGCCAGCAGCAGACGACTAGCGGGAGACGAGCAGTACTTC. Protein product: CASSRRLAGDEQYF.

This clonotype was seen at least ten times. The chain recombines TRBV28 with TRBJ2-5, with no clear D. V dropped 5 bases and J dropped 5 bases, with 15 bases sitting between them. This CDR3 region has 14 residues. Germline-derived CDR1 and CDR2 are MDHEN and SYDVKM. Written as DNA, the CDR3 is TGTGCCAGCAGTCCACCGACACCTCGGGAGACCCAGTACTTC. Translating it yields CASSPPTPRETQYF.

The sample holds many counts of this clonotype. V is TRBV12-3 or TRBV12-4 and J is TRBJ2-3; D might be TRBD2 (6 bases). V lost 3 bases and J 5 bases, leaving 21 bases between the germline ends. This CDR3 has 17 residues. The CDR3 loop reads CASSLDWEAGLIDTQYF. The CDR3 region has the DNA TGTGCCAGCAGTTTGGATTGGGAGGCAGGATTAATAGATACGCAGTATTTT.